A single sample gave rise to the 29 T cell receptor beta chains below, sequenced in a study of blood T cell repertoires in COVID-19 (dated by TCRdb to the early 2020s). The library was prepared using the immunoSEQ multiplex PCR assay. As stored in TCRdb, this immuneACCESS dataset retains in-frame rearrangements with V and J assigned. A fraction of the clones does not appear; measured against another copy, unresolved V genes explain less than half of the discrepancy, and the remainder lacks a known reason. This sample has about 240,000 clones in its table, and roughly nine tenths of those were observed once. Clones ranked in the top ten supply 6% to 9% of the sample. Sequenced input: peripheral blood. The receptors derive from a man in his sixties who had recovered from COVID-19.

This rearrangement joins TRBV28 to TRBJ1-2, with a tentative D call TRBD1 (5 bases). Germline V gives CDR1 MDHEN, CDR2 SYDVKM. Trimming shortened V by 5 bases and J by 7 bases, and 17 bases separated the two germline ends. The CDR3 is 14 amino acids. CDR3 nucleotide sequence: TGTGCCAGCAGTACCGCCGCCAGGGTGGGTGGCTACACCTTC. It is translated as CASSTAARVGGYTF.

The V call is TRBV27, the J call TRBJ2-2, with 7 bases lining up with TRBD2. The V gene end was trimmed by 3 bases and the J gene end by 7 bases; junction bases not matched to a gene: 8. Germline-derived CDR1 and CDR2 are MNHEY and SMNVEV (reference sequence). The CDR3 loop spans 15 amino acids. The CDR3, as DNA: TGTGCCAGCAGTTTGGCGGGGGTGGAGGGCGGGGAGCTGTTTTTT. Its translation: CASSLAGVEGGELFF.

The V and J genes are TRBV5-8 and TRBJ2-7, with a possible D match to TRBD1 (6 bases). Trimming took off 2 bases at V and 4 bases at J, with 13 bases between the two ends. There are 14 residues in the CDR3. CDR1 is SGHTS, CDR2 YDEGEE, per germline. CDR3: CASSFSRGRYEQYV. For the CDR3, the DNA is TGTGCCAGCAGCTTCTCCAGGGGCCGTTACGAGCAGTACGTC.

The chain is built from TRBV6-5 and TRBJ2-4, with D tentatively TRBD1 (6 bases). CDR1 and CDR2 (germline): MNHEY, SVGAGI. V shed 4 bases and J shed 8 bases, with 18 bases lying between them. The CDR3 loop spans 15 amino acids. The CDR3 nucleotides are TGTGCCAGCAGTTTCCAGGGGCTCCCTGGGGACATTCAGTACTTC. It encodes CASSFQGLPGDIQYF.

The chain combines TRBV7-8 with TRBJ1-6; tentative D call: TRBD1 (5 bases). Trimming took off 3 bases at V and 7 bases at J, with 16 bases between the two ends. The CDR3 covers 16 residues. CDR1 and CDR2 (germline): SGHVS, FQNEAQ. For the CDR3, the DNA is TGTGCCAGCAGCTTCGGTCCGCAGGGCTACAATTCACCCCTCCACTTT. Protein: CASSFGPQGYNSPLHF.

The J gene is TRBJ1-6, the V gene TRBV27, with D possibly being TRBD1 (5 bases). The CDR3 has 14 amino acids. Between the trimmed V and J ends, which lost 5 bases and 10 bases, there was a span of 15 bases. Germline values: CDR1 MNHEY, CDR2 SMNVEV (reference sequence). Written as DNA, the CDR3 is TGTGCCAGCAGTCTCAGGGCCCACGGGTCACCCCTCCACTTT. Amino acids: CASSLRAHGSPLHF.

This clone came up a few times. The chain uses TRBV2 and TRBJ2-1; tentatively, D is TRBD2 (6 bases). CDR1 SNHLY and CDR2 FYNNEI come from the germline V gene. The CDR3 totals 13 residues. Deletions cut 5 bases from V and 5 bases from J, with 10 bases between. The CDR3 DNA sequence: TGTGCCAGCAGTTTCGCGGGAAACAATGAGCAGTTCTTC. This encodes CASSFAGNNEQFF.

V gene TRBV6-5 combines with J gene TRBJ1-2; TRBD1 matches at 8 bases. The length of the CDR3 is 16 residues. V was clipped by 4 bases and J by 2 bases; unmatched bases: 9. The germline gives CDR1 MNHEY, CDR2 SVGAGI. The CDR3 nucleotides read TGTGCCAGCAGTTCGGGACAGGCCACGGGGAACTATGGCTACACCTTC. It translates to CASSSGQATGNYGYTF.

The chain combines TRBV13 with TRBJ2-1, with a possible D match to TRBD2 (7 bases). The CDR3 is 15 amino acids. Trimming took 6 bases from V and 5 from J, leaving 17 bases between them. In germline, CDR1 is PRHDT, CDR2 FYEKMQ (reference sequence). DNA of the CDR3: TGTGCCAGCAGGAAAGGCAGGGGAGGGAACAATGAGCAGTTCTTC. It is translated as CASRKGRGGNNEQFF.

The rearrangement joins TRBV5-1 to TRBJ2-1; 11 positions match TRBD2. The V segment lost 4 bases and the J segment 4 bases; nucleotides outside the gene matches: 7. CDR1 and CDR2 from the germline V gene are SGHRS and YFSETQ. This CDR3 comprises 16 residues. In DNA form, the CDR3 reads TGCGCCAGCAGCCCCACTAGCGGGGGTTTTTACAATGAGCAGTTCTTC. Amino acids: CASSPTSGGFYNEQFF.

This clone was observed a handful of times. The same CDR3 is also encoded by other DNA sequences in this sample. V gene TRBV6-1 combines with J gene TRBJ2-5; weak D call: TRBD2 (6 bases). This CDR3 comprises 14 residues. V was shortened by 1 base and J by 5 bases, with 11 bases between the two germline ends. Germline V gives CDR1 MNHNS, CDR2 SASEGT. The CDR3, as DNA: TGTGCCAGCAGTGAAGGGGGCGCGGGGGAGACCCAGTACTTC. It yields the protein CASSEGGAGETQYF.

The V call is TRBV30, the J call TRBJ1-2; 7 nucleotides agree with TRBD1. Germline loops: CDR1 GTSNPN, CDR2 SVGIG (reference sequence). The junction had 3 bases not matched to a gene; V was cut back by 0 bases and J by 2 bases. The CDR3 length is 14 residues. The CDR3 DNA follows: TGTGCCTGGAGTGTAACAGGGGCGAACTATGGCTACACCTTC. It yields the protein CAWSVTGANYGYTF. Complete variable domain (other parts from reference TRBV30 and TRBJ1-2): SQTIHQWPATLVQPVGSPLSLECTVEGTSNPNLYWYRQAAGRGLQLLFYSVGIGQISSEVPQNLSASRPQDRQFILSSKKLLLSDSGFYLCAWSVTGANYGYTFGSGTRLTVV.

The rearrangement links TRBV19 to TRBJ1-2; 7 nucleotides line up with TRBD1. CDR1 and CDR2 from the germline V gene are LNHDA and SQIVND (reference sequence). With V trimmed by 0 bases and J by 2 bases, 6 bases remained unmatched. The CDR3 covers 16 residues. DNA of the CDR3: TGTGCCAGTAGTATAGAGGGGACAGTCATAAACTATGGCTACACCTTC. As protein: CASSIEGTVINYGYTF.

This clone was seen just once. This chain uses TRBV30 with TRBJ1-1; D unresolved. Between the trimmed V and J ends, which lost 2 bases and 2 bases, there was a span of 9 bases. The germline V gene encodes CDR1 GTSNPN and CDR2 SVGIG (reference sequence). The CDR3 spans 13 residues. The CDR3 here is CAWSIQKNTEAFF. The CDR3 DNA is TGTGCCTGGAGTATCCAGAAAAACACTGAAGCTTTCTTT.

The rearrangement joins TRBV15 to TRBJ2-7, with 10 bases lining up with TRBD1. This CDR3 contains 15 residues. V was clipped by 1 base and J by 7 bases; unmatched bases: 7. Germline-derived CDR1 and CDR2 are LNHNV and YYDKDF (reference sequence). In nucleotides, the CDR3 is TGTGCCACCAGCAGAGGGACAGGGGGAGTGTGGGAGCAGTACGTC. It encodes CATSRGTGGVWEQYV.

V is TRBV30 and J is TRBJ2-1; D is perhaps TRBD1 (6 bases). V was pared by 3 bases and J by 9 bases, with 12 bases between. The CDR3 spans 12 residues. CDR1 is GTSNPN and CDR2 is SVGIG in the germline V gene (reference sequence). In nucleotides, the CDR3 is TGTGCCTGGAGGATGACAGGTCCTGAGCAGTTCTTC. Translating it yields CAWRMTGPEQFF.

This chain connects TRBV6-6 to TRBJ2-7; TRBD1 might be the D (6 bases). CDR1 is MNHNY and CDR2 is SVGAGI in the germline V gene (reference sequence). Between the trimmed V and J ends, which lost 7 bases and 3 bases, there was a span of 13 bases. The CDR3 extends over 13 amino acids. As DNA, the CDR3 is TGTGCCAGCATCCTAGGGGGATACTACGAGCAGTACTTC. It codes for CASILGGYYEQYF.

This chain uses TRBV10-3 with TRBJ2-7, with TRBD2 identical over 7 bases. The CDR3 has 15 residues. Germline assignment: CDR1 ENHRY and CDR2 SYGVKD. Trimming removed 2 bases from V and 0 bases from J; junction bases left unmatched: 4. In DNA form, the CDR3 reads TGTGCCATCAGTGAGGTGGCGGGGGTCTCCTACGAGCAGTACTTC. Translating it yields CAISEVAGVSYEQYF.

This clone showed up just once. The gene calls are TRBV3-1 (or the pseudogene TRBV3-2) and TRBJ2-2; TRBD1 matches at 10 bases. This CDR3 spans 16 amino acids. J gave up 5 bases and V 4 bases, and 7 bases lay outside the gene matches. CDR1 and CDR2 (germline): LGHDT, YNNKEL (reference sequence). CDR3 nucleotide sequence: TGTGCCAGCAGCCGACAGGGGGCACAGGTAACCGGGGAGCTGTTTTTT. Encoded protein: CASSRQGAQVTGELFF.

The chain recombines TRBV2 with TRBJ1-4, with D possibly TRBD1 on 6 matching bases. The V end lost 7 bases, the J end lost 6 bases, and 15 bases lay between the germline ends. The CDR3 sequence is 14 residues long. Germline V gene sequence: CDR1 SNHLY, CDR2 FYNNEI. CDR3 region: CASTGGGADEKLFF. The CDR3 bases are TGTGCCAGCACCGGAGGGGGGGCGGATGAAAAACTGTTTTTT.

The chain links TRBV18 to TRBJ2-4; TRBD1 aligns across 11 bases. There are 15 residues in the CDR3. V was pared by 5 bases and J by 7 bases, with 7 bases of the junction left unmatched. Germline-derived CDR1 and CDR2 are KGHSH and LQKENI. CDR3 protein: CASSSSWDRGNIQYF. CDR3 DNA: TGTGCCAGCTCATCATCCTGGGACAGGGGGAACATTCAGTACTTC.

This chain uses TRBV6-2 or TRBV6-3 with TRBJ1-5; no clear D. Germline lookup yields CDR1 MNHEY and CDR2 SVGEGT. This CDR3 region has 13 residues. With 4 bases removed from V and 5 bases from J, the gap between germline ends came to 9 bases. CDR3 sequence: CASSLGTYQPQHF. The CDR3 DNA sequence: TGTGCCAGCAGTTTGGGCACCTATCAGCCCCAGCATTTT.

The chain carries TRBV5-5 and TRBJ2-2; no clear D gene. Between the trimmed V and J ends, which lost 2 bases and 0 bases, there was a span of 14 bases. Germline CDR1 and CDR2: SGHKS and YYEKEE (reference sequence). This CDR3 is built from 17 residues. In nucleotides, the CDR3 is TGTGCCAGCAGCTTTTCCCTTCGTCCAGCGAACACCGGGGAGCTGTTTTTT. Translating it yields CASSFSLRPANTGELFF.

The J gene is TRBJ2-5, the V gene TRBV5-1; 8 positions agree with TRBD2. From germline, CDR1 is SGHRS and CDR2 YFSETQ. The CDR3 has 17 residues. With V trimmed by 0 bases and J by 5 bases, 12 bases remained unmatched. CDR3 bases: TGCGCCAGCAGCTTGGCCGCCTCCGGGACGGGGGGGGAGACCCAGTACTTC. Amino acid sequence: CASSLAASGTGGETQYF.

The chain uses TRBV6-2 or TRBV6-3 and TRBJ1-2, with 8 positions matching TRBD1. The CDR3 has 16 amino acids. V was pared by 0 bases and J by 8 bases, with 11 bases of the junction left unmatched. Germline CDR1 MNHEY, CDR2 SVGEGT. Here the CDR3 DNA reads TGTGCCAGCAGTTACTCGGCGGGACAGGTCTTCTACGGCTACACCTTC. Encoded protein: CASSYSAGQVFYGYTF.

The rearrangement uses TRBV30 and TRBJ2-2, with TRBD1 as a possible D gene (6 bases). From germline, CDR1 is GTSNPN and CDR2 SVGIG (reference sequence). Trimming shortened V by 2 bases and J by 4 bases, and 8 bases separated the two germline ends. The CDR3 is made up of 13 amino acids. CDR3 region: CAWSRGFTGELFF. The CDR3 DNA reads TGTGCCTGGAGTAGGGGGTTCACCGGGGAGCTGTTTTTT.

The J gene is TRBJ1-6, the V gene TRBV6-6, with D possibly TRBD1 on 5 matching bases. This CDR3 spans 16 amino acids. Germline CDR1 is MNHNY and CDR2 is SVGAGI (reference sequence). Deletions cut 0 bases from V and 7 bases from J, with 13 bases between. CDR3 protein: CASSYSPAGLNSPLHF. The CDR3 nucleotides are TGTGCCAGCAGTTACTCCCCGGCAGGGTTAAATTCACCCCTCCACTTT.

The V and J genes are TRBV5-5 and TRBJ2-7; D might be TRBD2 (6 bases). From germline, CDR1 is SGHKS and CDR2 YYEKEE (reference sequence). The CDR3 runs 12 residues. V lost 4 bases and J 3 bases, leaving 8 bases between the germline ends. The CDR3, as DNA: TGTGCCAGCAGCCCCGGGAGCTACGAGCAGTACGTC. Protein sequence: CASSPGSYEQYV.

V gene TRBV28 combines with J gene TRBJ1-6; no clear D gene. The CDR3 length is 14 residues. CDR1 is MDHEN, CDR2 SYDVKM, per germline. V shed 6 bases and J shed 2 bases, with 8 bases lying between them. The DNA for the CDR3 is TGTGCCAGCAGAGGAGGCGCCTATAATTCACCCCTCCACTTT. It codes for CASRGGAYNSPLHF.